This record looks at one T cell receptor (beta chain) sequence and its context. The method was immunoSEQ multiplex PCR; TCRdb's version includes in-frame clones alone and lacks a portion of them. The sample has about 190,000 clones; approximately 84% are singletons. The source of the sample is a study of blood T cell repertoires in COVID-19. Study in general: T cells, B-cell-depleted T cells, or PBMCs provided the cDNA or gDNA that served as material.

The participants were between roughly 18 and 100 years old and came from roughly 25 US areas. Participants had their cohort set by participant-reported clinical history. Among Cohort 3 donors, those recovered had two negative PCRs, clearance, or symptom resolution. CDR1 is SGHTA, CDR2 FQGNSA, per germline. Trimming removed 4 bases from V and 3 bases from J, with 10 bases in between. The length of the CDR3 is 13 residues. The receptor was derived from a woman younger than 45 who had recovered from COVID-19. The sample was PBMCs or T cells enriched from blood (not recorded which). The chain has TRBV7-2 and TRBJ2-7, with TRBD2 as a possible D gene (5 bases). CDR3 protein: CASSSGLNYEQYV. The CDR3 nucleotides are TGTGCCAGCAGCTCCGGACTCAACTACGAGCAGTACGTC.